The clone carrying this T cell receptor beta chain was observed a handful of times. A second roughly 6 to 11 cycle PCR used barcoded and J-beta primers. A tag from a template-switch adaptor with 12 random nucleotides marked each cDNA molecule. The yield of each sample was at least 2.5 million CDR3-containing paired-end reads. TCRdb reanalysed the 5' RACE reads using MiXCR and keeps one entry per CDR3 protein. The sample carries over a million distinct CDR3 sequences, under 30% recorded once. These data come from a study of blood T cells in healthy people across ages. Germline assignment: CDR1 MGHRA and CDR2 YSYEKL. V gave up 3 bases and J gave up 1 base, with 10 bases separating them. The CDR3 is 15 residues long. Drawn from each donor were about 9 milliliters of peripheral blood. Extraction of total RNA produced a minimum of 6 micrograms from each sample. These same data were also listed under a study on T cells of mothers and their children.

The chain links TRBV4-1 to TRBJ2-4; the D call may be TRBD1 or TRBD2 (5 bases each). The sequencing sample was made of blood. This clonotype originated in a girl aged 2 to 9 in good health. The CDR3 DNA is TGCGCCAGCAGCCACCTGGGGGAGGCCAAAAACATTCAGTACTTC. As protein: CASSHLGEAKNIQYF.